This TCR beta chain derives from a study of shared clonotypes between healthy human individuals. Generated by immunoSEQ multiplex PCR, the TCRdb table keeps only in-frame clones and is missing some. The repertoire holds roughly 1,600,000 clones, with 97% to 99% as singletons. The sample consisted of naive CD4+ T cells sorted from blood. Noted subset: CD45RA+ positively selected. The sequence was collected from a man aged 30-40 years in good health.

The CDR3 reads CASSRRGGLYEQYF. The CDR3 DNA reads as TGTGCCAGCAGCCGCCGCGGGGGCTTGTACGAGCAGTACTTC. The chain combines TRBV11-2 with TRBJ2-7; perhaps TRBD2 as D (7 bases). Germline V gene sequence: CDR1 SGHAT, CDR2 FQNNGV. This CDR3 spans 14 amino acids. Trimming pared 5 bases from V and 4 bases from J, leaving 15 bases between.